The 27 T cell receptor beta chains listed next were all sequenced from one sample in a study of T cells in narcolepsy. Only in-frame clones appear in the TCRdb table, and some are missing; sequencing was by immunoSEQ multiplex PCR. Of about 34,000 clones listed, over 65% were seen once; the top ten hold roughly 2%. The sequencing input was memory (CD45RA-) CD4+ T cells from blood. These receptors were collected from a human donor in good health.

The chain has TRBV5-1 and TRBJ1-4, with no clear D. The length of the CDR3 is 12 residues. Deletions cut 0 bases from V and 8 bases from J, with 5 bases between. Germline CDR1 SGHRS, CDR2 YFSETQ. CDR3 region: CASSLGGEKLFF. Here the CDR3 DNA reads TGCGCCAGCAGCTTGGGGGGAGAAAAACTGTTTTTT. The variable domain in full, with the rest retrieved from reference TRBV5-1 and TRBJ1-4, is KAGVTQTPRYLIKTRGQQVTLSCSPISGHRSVSWYQQTPGQGLQFLFEYFSETQRNKGNFPGRFSGRQFSNSRSEMNVSTLELGDSALYLCASSLGGEKLFFGSGTQLSVL.

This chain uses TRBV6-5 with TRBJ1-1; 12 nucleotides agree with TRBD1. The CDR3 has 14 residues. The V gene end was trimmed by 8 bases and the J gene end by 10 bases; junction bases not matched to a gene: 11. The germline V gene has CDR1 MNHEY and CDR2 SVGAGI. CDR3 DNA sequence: TGTGCCAGCCGACCTTCGGGACAGGGGGCGAGAGCTTTCTTT. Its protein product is CASRPSGQGARAFF.

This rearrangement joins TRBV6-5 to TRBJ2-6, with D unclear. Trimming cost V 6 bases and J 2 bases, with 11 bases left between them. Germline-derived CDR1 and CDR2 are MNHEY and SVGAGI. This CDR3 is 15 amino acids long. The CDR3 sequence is CASSLSDPGANVLTF. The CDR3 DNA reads TGTGCCAGCAGCCTATCCGACCCTGGGGCCAACGTCCTGACTTTC.

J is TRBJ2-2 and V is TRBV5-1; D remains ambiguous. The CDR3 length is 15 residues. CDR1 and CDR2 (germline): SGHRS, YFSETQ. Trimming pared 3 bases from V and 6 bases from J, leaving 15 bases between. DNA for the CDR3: TGCGCCAGCAGCTCCCTAGGGCTGGGCGCCGGGGAGCTGTTTTTT. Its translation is CASSSLGLGAGELFF.

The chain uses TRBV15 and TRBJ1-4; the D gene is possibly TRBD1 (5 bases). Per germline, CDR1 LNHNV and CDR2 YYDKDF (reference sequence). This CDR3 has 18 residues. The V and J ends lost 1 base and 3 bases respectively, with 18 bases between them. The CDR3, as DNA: TGTGCCACCAGCAGAGGTCAGGGCCTCCCTCGTCCTAATGAAAAACTGTTTTTT. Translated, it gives CATSRGQGLPRPNEKLFF.

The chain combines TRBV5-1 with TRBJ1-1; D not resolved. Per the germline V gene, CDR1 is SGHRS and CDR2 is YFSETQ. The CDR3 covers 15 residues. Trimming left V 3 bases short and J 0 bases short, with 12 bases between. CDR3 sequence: CASSSWEGLNTEAFF. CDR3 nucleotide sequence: TGCGCCAGCAGCTCTTGGGAGGGTTTGAACACTGAAGCTTTCTTT.

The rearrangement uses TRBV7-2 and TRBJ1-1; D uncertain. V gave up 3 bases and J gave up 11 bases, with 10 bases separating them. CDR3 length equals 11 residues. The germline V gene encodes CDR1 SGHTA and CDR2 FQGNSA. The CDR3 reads CASSFQMGAFF. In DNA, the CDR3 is TGTGCCAGCAGCTTCCAGATGGGGGCTTTCTTT.

CDR3 protein: CASSIAGGDQPQHF. Written as DNA, the CDR3 is TGTGCCAGTAGTATCGCAGGGGGCGATCAGCCCCAGCATTTT. The V and J genes are TRBV19 and TRBJ1-5; TRBD1 agrees at 8 bases. The CDR3 sequence is 14 residues long. CDR1 and CDR2 from the germline V gene are LNHDA and SQIVND (reference sequence). J gave up 5 bases and V 3 bases, and 3 bases lay outside the gene matches.

CDR3 loop: CASSKPRQGELPHYEQYF. CDR3 in DNA: TGTGCCAGCAGCAAACCCCGACAGGGAGAGTTGCCCCACTACGAGCAGTACTTC. This chain connects TRBV21-1 to TRBJ2-7; the D call TRBD1 from the table was never checked on the DNA. TRBV21-1 is recorded as a pseudogene. The CDR3 sequence is 18 residues long.

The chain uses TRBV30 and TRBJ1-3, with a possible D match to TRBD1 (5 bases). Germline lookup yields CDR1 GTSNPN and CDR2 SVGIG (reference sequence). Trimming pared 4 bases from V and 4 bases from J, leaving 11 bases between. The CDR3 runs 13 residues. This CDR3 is CAWKAGLGNTIYF. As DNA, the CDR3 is TGTGCCTGGAAAGCGGGACTGGGAAACACCATATATTTT.

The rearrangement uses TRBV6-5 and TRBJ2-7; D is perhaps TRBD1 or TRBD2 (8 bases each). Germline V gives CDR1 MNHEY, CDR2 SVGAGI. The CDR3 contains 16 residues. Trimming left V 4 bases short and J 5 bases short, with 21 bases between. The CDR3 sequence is CASSLYRGTRDDEQYF. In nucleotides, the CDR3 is TGTGCCAGCAGTTTATACAGGGGGACTAGGGACGACGAGCAGTACTTC.

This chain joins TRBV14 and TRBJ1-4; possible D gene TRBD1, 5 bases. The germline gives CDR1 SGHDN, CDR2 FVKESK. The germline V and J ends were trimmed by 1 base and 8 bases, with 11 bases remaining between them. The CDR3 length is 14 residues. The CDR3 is CASSQVGAGEKLFF. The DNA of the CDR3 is TGTGCCAGCAGCCAAGTAGGGGCGGGGGAAAAACTGTTTTTT.

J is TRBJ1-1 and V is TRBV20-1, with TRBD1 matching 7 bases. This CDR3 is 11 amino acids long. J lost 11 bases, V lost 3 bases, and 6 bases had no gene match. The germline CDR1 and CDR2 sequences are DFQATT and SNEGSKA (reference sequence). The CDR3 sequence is CSARSQDRAFF. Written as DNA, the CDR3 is TGCAGTGCTAGGTCACAGGACAGGGCTTTCTTT.

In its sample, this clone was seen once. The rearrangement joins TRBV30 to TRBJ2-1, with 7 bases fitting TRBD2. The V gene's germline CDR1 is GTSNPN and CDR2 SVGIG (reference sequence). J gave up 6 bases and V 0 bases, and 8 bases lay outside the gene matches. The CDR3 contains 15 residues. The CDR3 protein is CAWSVRGLVGNEQFF. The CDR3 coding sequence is TGTGCCTGGAGTGTGAGAGGACTAGTGGGCAATGAGCAGTTCTTC.

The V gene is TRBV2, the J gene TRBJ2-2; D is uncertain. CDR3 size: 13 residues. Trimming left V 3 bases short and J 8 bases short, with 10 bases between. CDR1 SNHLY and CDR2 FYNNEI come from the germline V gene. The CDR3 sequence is CASSEFVGGELFF. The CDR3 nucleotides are TGTGCCAGCAGTGAGTTCGTTGGTGGGGAGCTGTTTTTT.

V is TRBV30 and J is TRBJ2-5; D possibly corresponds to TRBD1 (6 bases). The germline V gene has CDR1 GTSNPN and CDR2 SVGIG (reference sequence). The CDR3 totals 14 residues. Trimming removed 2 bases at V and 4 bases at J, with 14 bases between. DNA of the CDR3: TGTGCCTGGAGTACCCATGGGGGCCGAGAGACCCAGTACTTC. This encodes CAWSTHGGRETQYF.

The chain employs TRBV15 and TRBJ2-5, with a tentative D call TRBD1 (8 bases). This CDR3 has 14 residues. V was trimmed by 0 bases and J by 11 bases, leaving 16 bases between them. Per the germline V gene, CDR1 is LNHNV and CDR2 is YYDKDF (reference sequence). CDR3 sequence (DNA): TGTGCCACCAGCAGAGATGGACAGGGAGGGCTTCAGTACTTC. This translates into CATSRDGQGGLQYF.

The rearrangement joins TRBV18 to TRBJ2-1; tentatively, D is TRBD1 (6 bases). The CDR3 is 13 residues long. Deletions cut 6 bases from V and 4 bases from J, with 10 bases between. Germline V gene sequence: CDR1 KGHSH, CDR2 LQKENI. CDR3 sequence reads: CASSHREYNEQFF. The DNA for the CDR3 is TGTGCCAGCTCCCACAGGGAATACAATGAGCAGTTCTTC.

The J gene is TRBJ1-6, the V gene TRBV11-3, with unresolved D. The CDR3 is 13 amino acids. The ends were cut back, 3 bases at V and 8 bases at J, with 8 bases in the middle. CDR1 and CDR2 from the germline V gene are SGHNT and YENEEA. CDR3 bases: TGTGCCAGCAGCTTTTCGAAGGATTCACCCCTCCACTTT. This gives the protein CASSFSKDSPLHF.

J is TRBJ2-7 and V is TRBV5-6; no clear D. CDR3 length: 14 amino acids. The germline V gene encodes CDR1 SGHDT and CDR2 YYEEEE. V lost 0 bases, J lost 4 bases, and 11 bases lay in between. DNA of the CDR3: TGTGCCAGCAGCTTGGTCGGCAGCAGATACGAGCAGTACTTC. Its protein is CASSLVGSRYEQYF.

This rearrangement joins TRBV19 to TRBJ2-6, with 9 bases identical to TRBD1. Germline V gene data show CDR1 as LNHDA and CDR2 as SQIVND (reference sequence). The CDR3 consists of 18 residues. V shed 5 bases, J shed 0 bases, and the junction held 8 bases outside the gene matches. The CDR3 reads CASSRLGQGSSGANVLTF. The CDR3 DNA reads TGTGCCAGTAGTCGGTTAGGACAGGGGTCCTCTGGGGCCAACGTCCTGACTTTC.

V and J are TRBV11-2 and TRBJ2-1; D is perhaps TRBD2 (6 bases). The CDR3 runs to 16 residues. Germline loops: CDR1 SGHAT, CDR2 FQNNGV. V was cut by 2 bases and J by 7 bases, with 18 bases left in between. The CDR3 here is CASSLNPGTAGNEQFF. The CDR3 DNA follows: TGTGCCAGCAGCTTAAACCCGGGGACGGCGGGGAATGAGCAGTTCTTC.

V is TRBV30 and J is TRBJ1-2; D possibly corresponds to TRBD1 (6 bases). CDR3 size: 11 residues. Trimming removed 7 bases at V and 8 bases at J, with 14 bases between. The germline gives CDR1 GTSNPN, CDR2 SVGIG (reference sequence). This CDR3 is CAYSPGVGYTF. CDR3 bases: TGTGCCTACAGCCCAGGGGTAGGCTACACCTTC.

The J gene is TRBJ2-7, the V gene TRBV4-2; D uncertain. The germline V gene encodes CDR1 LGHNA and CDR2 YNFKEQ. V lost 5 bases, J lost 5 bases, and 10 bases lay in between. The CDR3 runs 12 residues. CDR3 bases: TGTGCCAGCAGCATAGTCAACGACGAGCAGTACTTC. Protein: CASSIVNDEQYF.

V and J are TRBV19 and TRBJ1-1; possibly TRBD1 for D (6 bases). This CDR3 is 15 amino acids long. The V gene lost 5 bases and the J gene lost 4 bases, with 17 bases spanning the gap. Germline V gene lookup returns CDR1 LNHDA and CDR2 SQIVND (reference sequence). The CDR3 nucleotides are TGTGCCAGTAGTTCTCCATCTCGGGGGCTCACTGAAGCTTTCTTT. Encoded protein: CASSSPSRGLTEAFF.

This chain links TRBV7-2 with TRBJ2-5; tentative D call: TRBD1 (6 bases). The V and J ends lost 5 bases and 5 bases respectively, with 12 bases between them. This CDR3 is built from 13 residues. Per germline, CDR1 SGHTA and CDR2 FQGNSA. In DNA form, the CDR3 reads TGTGCCAGCAGCGTTCAGGGGCGGGAGACCCAGTACTTC. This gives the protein CASSVQGRETQYF.

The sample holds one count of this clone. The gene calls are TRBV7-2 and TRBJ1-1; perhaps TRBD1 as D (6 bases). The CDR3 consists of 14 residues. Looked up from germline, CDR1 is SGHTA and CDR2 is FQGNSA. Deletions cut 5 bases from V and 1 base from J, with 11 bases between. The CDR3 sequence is CASSPGHQNTEAFF. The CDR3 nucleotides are TGTGCCAGCAGCCCGGGACACCAGAACACTGAAGCTTTCTTT.